The clone carrying this T cell receptor beta chain was seen ten or more times. The V gene's germline CDR1 is SGHRS and CDR2 YFSETQ. This CDR3 spans 14 amino acids. V was clipped by 6 bases and J by 2 bases, with 12 bases between them. These data come from a study of human T cells and chemical hapten exposure. The time point was: patch test 2, 6 weeks after DPC sensitization. Indicated treatment: therapeutic diphenylcyclopropenone sensitization with weekly scalp DPC. TCRdb analysed the RACE reads with MiXCR anew, one entry per CDR3 protein. This table holds 65,000 to 95,000 distinct CDR3 sequences, approximately 6.6% found once.

V usage is TRBV5-1 and J usage is TRBJ2-1; TRBD2 might be the D (5 bases). Here the sequenced sample was whole blood, taken in connection with sensitization to the hapten diphenylcyclopropenone (DPC). The TCR sequence derives from a woman aged 25-40 years with alopecia areata. Some clones in this sample may be carry-over from other donors' samples. The CDR3 nucleotides are TGCGCCAGCACCACGGACTTACCCTACAATGAGCAGTTCTTC. Encoded protein: CASTTDLPYNEQFF.